The 12 T cell receptor beta chains below come from one sample, sequenced in a study of blood T cell repertoires in COVID-19. Some clones are missing from TCRdb's copy, which holds only in-frame ones; the method was immunoSEQ multiplex PCR. Of 70,000 or so clones in the sample, more than 90% were seen once. The sample taken for sequencing was peripheral blood. These receptors were collected from a man aged 50 to 59 with acute or convalescent COVID-19.

This clone occurred once. V and J are TRBV7-9 and TRBJ2-3; D may be TRBD2 (7 bases). The V and J ends lost 5 bases and 0 bases respectively, with 21 bases between them. CDR3 size: 18 residues. Germline V CDR1 and CDR2: SEHNR, FQNEAQ (reference sequence). The CDR3 spells CASSPPAPRGASTDTQYF. In nucleotides, the CDR3 is TGTGCCAGCAGCCCACCCGCCCCTCGGGGGGCTAGCACAGATACGCAGTATTTT.

The J gene is TRBJ2-2, the V gene TRBV6-5; TRBD2 agrees at 8 bases. Germline V gene lookup returns CDR1 MNHEY and CDR2 SVGAGI. The trim removed 8 bases at V and 4 bases at J, leaving 6 bases unmatched. The CDR3 totals 14 residues. CDR3 coding DNA: TGTGCCAGCCTCGAAGCGGGAGCCACCGGGGAGCTGTTTTTT. It codes for CASLEAGATGELFF.

This chain connects TRBV20-1 to TRBJ1-1, with D perhaps matching TRBD1 (5 bases). Trimming removed 3 bases at V and 0 bases at J, with 14 bases between. CDR1 DFQATT and CDR2 SNEGSKA come from the germline V gene (reference sequence). The CDR3 runs to 15 residues. CDR3: CSASRTGGVNTEAFF. CDR3 coding DNA: TGCAGTGCTAGTAGAACAGGAGGGGTGAACACTGAAGCTTTCTTT.

The chain has TRBV3-1 (or the pseudogene TRBV3-2) and TRBJ2-7; 15 nucleotides line up with TRBD2. The J segment lost 4 bases and the V segment lost 4 bases, leaving 5 bases of the junction unmatched. Germline assignment: CDR1 LGHDT and CDR2 YNNKEL (reference sequence). This CDR3 has 16 residues. The CDR3 nucleotides are TGTGCCAGCAGCCTTTTTGGGACTAGCGGGAGGTACGAGCAGTACTTC. Translation gives CASSLFGTSGRYEQYF.

The chain uses TRBV28 and TRBJ1-1; a possible D gene is TRBD1 (5 bases). The germline V gene has CDR1 MDHEN and CDR2 SYDVKM. The CDR3 covers 15 residues. Between the trimmed V and J ends, which lost 7 bases and 6 bases, there was a span of 21 bases. CDR3 in amino acids: CASTRRGSVGSEAFF. The CDR3 DNA is TGTGCCAGCACACGGAGGGGATCCGTAGGGTCTGAAGCTTTCTTT.

J is TRBJ2-3 and V is TRBV4-2; 15 nucleotides agree with TRBD2. Germline values: CDR1 LGHNA, CDR2 YNFKEQ. The ends lost 3 bases at V and 5 bases at J; junction bases unmatched: 9. The CDR3 is 18 amino acids. The chain's CDR3 is CASSHGLAGGLGEDTQYF. DNA of the CDR3: TGTGCCAGCAGCCACGGACTAGCGGGAGGGCTGGGAGAAGATACGCAGTATTTT.

The V call is TRBV27, the J call TRBJ1-2; possibly TRBD1 for D (5 bases). This CDR3 has 13 residues. Trimming took 8 bases from V and 4 from J, leaving 14 bases between them. Germline CDR1 MNHEY, CDR2 SMNVEV (reference sequence). The CDR3, as DNA: TGTGCCAGCTGGGGCGCCCAGGGCTATGGCTACACCTTC. As protein: CASWGAQGYGYTF.

The rearrangement joins TRBV3-1 (or the pseudogene TRBV3-2) to TRBJ2-5, with D tentatively TRBD2 (6 bases). The V and J ends lost 0 bases and 5 bases respectively, with 16 bases between them. The CDR3 has 16 residues. Germline V gene lookup returns CDR1 LGHDT and CDR2 YNNKEL (reference sequence). The CDR3, as DNA: TGTGCCAGCAGCCAAGAGAGAACAGGCGGGACGGAGACCCAGTACTTC. This translates into CASSQERTGGTETQYF.

There are a few counts of this clone. At the DNA level, this CDR3 is encoded by other sequences in the same sample as well. This chain links TRBV19 with TRBJ1-5, with TRBD1 matching over 8 bases. The CDR3 sequence is 15 residues long. CDR1 LNHDA and CDR2 SQIVND come from the germline V gene (reference sequence). Unmatched junction bases numbered 6, after V lost 7 bases and J lost 1 base. The CDR3 loop is CASTDRGNSNQPQHF. The CDR3 DNA reads as TGTGCCAGTACAGACAGGGGAAACAGCAATCAGCCCCAGCATTTT.

Here the CDR3 DNA reads TGTGCCAGCAGACCCCGACAGGGGGTCAATGAGCAGTTCTTC. Protein sequence: CASRPRQGVNEQFF. The chain carries TRBV7-9 and TRBJ2-1; 9 nucleotides match TRBD1. CDR1 SEHNR and CDR2 FQNEAQ come from the germline V gene (reference sequence). V lost 6 bases, J lost 6 bases, and 6 bases stayed unmatched. The CDR3 totals 14 residues.

This chain joins TRBV28 and TRBJ2-7, with D unresolved. Germline CDR1 MDHEN, CDR2 SYDVKM. V lost 5 bases to trimming and J lost 7 bases, with 9 bases between them. This CDR3 spans 11 amino acids. The CDR3 loop is CASSGWREQYF. In DNA, the CDR3 is TGTGCCAGCAGTGGATGGCGGGAGCAGTACTTC.

This clone came up once. The chain recombines TRBV11-2 with TRBJ2-1; tentatively, D is TRBD2 (5 bases). CDR1 and CDR2 from the germline V gene are SGHAT and FQNNGV. Trimming stripped 5 bases from V and 14 bases from J, with 19 bases between. CDR3 size: 13 residues. The CDR3 region is CASSVFLPEEEFF. The CDR3 nucleotides read TGTGCCAGCAGCGTGTTTCTACCCGAGGAGGAGTTCTTC.